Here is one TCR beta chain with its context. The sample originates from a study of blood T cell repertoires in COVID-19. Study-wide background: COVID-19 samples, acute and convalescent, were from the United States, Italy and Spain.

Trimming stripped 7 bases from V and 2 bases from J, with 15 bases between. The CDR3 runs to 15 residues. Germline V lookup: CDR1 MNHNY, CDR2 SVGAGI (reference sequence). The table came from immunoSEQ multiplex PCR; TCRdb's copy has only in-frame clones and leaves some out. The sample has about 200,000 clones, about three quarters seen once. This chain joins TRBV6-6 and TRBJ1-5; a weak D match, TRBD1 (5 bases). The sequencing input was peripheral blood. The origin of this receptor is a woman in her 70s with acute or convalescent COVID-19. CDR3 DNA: TGTGCCAGCACCAACGGGGGGAGAGGCAATCAGCCCCAGCATTTT. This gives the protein CASTNGGRGNQPQHF.